These T cell receptor beta chains were read from a single sample in a study of T cells of healthy individuals. Via MiXCR, TCRdb re-called the 5' RACE reads, giving one row per CDR3 protein. The repertoire holds about 82,000 distinct CDR3 sequences, with approximately 5.4% as singletons. These receptor sequences come from a female donor in good health. Both conserved end residues are part of each CDR3. The D gene is left open where the match is weak. Clone size is shown for a subset of rows, as once, few, many or a class of expanded clone.

clone_size d_call cdr3_length j_call v_call cdr3_aa cdr3_nt
- - 14 TRBJ1-5 TRBV19 CASTVTGSNQPQHF TGTGCCAGTACCGTGACGGGCAGCAATCAGCCCCAGCATTTT
many - 13 TRBJ1-5 TRBV6-6 CASSYSKAQPQHF TGTGCCAGCAGTTACTCCAAAGCTCAGCCCCAGCATTTT
many TRBD1 14 TRBJ2-7 TRBV15 CATSPNRGEVEQYF TGTGCCACCAGCCCCAACAGGGGTGAAGTCGAGCAGTACTTC
many - 16 TRBJ2-3 TRBV21-1 CASSKKGTSGTDTQYF TGTGCCAGCAGCAAGAAAGGGACTAGCGGCACAGATACGCAGTATTTT
many - 13 TRBJ2-7 TRBV29-1 CSVDVGSSYEQYF TGCAGCGTTGACGTGGGGTCCTCCTACGAGCAGTACTTC
many - 17 TRBJ1-2 TRBV6-5 CASSYLGAGGTNYGYTF TGTGCCAGCAGTTACCTAGGAGCGGGGGGGACTAACTATGGCTACACCTTC
few - 9 TRBJ2-1 TRBV29-1 CSVDYEQFF TGCAGCGTTGATTACGAGCAGTTCTTC
many - 15 TRBJ1-2 TRBV7-2 CASSSPWGLGYGYTF TGTGCCAGCAGCTCCCCATGGGGGCTGGGGTATGGCTACACCTTC
many - 14 TRBJ2-7 TRBV5-1 CASSLELNSYEQYF TGCGCCAGCAGCTTGGAACTTAACTCCTACGAGCAGTACTTC
many - 17 TRBJ2-1 TRBV29-1 CSVDARDHYLTYNEQFF TGCAGCGTTGACGCCAGGGACCATTATCTTACATACAATGAGCAGTTCTTC
many - 11 TRBJ1-1 TRBV29-1 CSGGVGTEAFF TGCAGCGGAGGGGTCGGCACTGAAGCTTTCTTT
many TRBD1 15 TRBJ2-5 TRBV20-1 CSARDRDRVGETQYF TGCAGTGCTAGAGATCGTGACAGGGTCGGGGAGACCCAGTACTTC
many - 16 TRBJ1-1 TRBV2 CASSERKVAGVAEAFF TGTGCCAGCAGTGAACGTAAGGTGGCAGGGGTGGCTGAAGCTTTCTTT
few - 18 TRBJ2-1 TRBV6-5 CASSYSNLGFGWGNEQFF TGTGCCAGCAGTTACTCGAACTTGGGGTTCGGGTGGGGCAATGAGCAGTTCTTC
many TRBD2 15 TRBJ2-7 TRBV5-1 CASSLTSGDTYEQYF TGCGCCAGCAGCTTGACTAGCGGGGATACCTACGAGCAGTACTTC
- - 16 TRBJ2-1 TRBV13 CASSLVPRASSAEQFF TGTGCCAGCAGCTTAGTCCCGAGAGCAAGTTCGGCTGAGCAGTTCTTC
- - 17 TRBJ2-3 TRBV5-1 CASSSTPGGSEADTQYF TGCGCCAGCAGCTCCACCCCCGGAGGGAGTGAGGCGGATACGCAGTATTTT
few - 15 TRBJ1-5 TRBV20-1 CSARDSGGGGQPQHF TGCAGTGCTAGAGATTCGGGAGGAGGAGGGCAGCCCCAGCATTTT
few - 14 TRBJ1-5 TRBV6-1 CASSPPPANQPQHF TGTGCCAGCAGTCCCCCCCCGGCAAATCAGCCCCAGCATTTT
- - 15 TRBJ1-1 TRBV6-5 CASSYSRLLNTEAFF TGTGCCAGCAGTTACTCGCGCTTGCTGAACACTGAAGCTTTCTTT
few TRBD1 13 TRBJ1-1 TRBV29-1 CSVRTGEVTEAFF TGCAGCGTGCGAACAGGGGAAGTCACTGAAGCTTTCTTT
- - 13 TRBJ1-2 TRBV12-3/TRBV12-4 CASLEGGLDGYTF TGTGCCAGCCTAGAGGGAGGGTTGGATGGCTACACCTTC
- - 14 TRBJ1-5 TRBV3-1 CASSLRGEAQPQHF TGTGCCAGCAGTCTCCGGGGGGAGGCTCAGCCCCAGCATTTT
many - 13 TRBJ2-3 TRBV5-1 CASSLGSTDTQYF TGTGCCAGCAGCTTGGGTAGCACAGATACGCAGTATTTT
many - 14 TRBJ2-1 TRBV4-1 CASSQISADDEQFF TGCGCCAGCAGCCAAATCTCGGCAGACGATGAGCAGTTCTTC
few TRBD1 16 TRBJ2-7 TRBV7-2 CASSSGTGTASYEQYF TGTGCCAGCAGCTCGGGAACCGGGACAGCTTCCTACGAGCAGTACTTC
many - 17 TRBJ2-5 TRBV7-2 CASSLRYRVGDQETQYF TGTGCCAGCAGCTTACGGTACAGGGTGGGAGACCAAGAGACCCAGTACTTC
many TRBD1 15 TRBJ2-7 TRBV6-5 CASSQTGVFSYEQYF TGTGCCAGCAGCCAGACAGGGGTGTTCTCCTACGAGCAGTACTTC
many TRBD1 17 TRBJ2-3 TRBV6-2/TRBV6-3 CASSTDRVSIYTDTQYF TGTGCCAGCAGTACAGACAGGGTCTCCATCTACACAGATACGCAGTATTTT
many - 15 TRBJ2-2 TRBV5-4 CASSIKQGNTGELFF TGTGCCAGCAGCATTAAACAGGGGAACACCGGGGAGCTGTTTTTT
many TRBD2 14 TRBJ2-7 TRBV4-3 CASSIDGRAYEQYF TGCGCCAGCAGCATAGACGGGAGGGCCTACGAGCAGTACTTC
many - 13 TRBJ2-4 TRBV29-1 CSVGGGAKNIQYF TGCAGCGTTGGAGGAGGAGCCAAAAACATTCAGTACTTC
many - 14 TRBJ1-2 TRBV4-2 CASSQELGALGYTF TGTGCCAGCAGCCAAGAGTTGGGGGCGCTCGGCTACACCTTC
many - 12 TRBJ2-7 TRBV29-1 CSVGDTLDEQYF TGCAGCGTTGGGGACACCCTGGACGAGCAGTACTTC
many TRBD1 15 TRBJ2-1 TRBV18 CASVSMGQGNNEQFF TGTGCCAGCGTTTCAATGGGACAGGGAAACAATGAGCAGTTCTTC